This record looks at one T cell receptor beta chain sequence and its context. TCRdb's table, derived via immunoSEQ multiplex PCR, lists solely in-frame clones and lacks some. The repertoire holds around 70,000 clones, with 90% to 95% as singletons. The sample comes from a study of T cell changes during pregnancy in multiple sclerosis. Specimen: peripheral blood, collected after pregnancy. The clonotype comes from a female donor with multiple sclerosis, enrolled in a pregnancy study.

This chain's CDR3 is CAISESTHSISGPYEQYF. DNA of the CDR3: TGTGCCATCAGTGAGTCGACACATAGTATCAGCGGCCCCTACGAGCAGTACTTC. This sequence joins TRBV10-3 and TRBJ2-7, with a weak D call TRBD2 (5 bases). This CDR3 region has 18 residues. The germline gives CDR1 ENHRY, CDR2 SYGVKD. Between the trimmed V and J ends, which lost 0 bases and 2 bases, there was a span of 20 bases.